These T cell receptor beta chains were read from a single sample in a study of beta chain features in type 1 diabetes. TCRdb keeps only in-frame clones here, not all; method: immunoSEQ multiplex PCR. The sample lists almost 250,000 clones; roughly 15% were seen once. The specimen sequenced was naive CD4+ T cells from blood. All receptors derive from a woman in her forties in good health. Both conserved end residues are part of each CDR3. D genes are given only for firm matches. For some rows the clone size is stated as once, few or many, or as a class when expanded; others skip it.

j_call | d_call | v_call | clone_size | cdr3_nt | cdr3_aa
TRBJ2-5 | TRBD2 | TRBV10-3 | few | TGTGCCATCAGTGCTCGGGGGGGGGAGGAAGAGACCCAGTACTTC | CAISARGGEEETQYF
TRBJ2-5 | - | TRBV9 | - | TGTGCCAGCAGCCGAAGTAAGGGGACACGCCAAGAGACCCAGTACTTC | CASSRSKGTRQETQYF
TRBJ1-5 | - | TRBV18 | few | TGTGCCAGCTCACCCGGCAGGGTTGAAGGCAATCAGCCCCAGCATTTT | CASSPGRVEGNQPQHF
TRBJ2-2 | - | TRBV19 | - | TGTGCCAGTAGTATTTACAGGGGGGAGCTGTTTTTT | CASSIYRGELFF
TRBJ2-5 | TRBD1 | TRBV10-3 | few | TGTGCCACAAGGGACAGGGAAGAGACCCAGTACTTC | CATRDREETQYF
TRBJ1-1 | TRBD1 | TRBV5-1 | - | TGCGCCAGCAGCCCGGACAGGGCAATGAACACTGAAGCTTTCTTT | CASSPDRAMNTEAFF
TRBJ1-1 | - | TRBV6-5 | - | TGTGCCAGCACCGAAGGGGTAGTGAACACTGAAGCTTTCTTT | CASTEGVVNTEAFF
TRBJ2-1 | TRBD2 | TRBV7-2 | few | TGTGCCAGCAGCTTAGAGGGCGGGAGGGATGAGCAGTTCTTC | CASSLEGGRDEQFF
TRBJ2-5 | TRBD2 | TRBV5-1 | - | TGCGCCAGCAGCTTAAGCGGGGGAGGTGAGACCCAGTACTTC | CASSLSGGGETQYF
TRBJ1-5 | - | TRBV25-1 | few | TGTGCCAGCAGTGAAAGGGGGAACAATCAGCCCCAGCATTTT | CASSERGNNQPQHF
TRBJ1-5 | - | TRBV6-1 | - | TGTGCCAGCAGTGTCCAGGGGAATAGCAATCAGCCCCAGCATTTT | CASSVQGNSNQPQHF
TRBJ2-7 | TRBD1 | TRBV5-6 | - | TGTGCCAGCAGCTTGGGAAGGGGGCGGTACGAGCAGTACTTC | CASSLGRGRYEQYF
TRBJ2-1 | - | TRBV11-2 | few | TGTGCCAGCAGCTTAGCGGGGAGCTCCTACAATGAGCAGTTCTTC | CASSLAGSSYNEQFF
TRBJ1-1 | - | TRBV6-5 | - | TGTGCCAGCAGTTACCTGCCCAGTAAGAACACTGAAGCTTTCTTT | CASSYLPSKNTEAFF
TRBJ1-6 | - | TRBV5-1 | - | TGCGCCAGCAGCTTGTTGTCAGATAATTCACCCCTCCACTTT | CASSLLSDNSPLHF
TRBJ2-5 | TRBD1 | TRBV27 | - | TGTGCCAGCAGTTTATTCCCGACAGGGGGCCGGGAGACCCAGTACTTC | CASSLFPTGGRETQYF
TRBJ1-2 | TRBD1 | TRBV5-6 | - | TGTGCCAGCAGCTCGACAGGGGGCGAACGGGTCTATGGCTACACCTTC | CASSSTGGERVYGYTF
TRBJ2-4 | TRBD2 | TRBV4-1 | few | TGCGCCAGCAGCCATTTCGGACGGGGGGTCGACAAAAACATTCAGTACTTC | CASSHFGRGVDKNIQYF
TRBJ2-3 | - | TRBV29-1 | many | TGCAGCGTTTCAGGCAGCACAGATACGCAGTATTTT | CSVSGSTDTQYF
TRBJ2-7 | TRBD1 | TRBV18 | - | TGTGCCAGCTCACCTGGACAGGGTCCCTACGAGCAGTACTTC | CASSPGQGPYEQYF
TRBJ2-1 | TRBD2 | TRBV9 | - | TGTGCCAGCAGCGTAGCTAGCGGGGGACTCTACAATGAGCAGTTCTTC | CASSVASGGLYNEQFF
TRBJ1-4 | TRBD1 | TRBV14 | few | TGTGCCAGCAGTCCCCGGACAGGGAGTGAAAAACTGTTTTTT | CASSPRTGSEKLFF
TRBJ2-3 | - | TRBV6-6 | few | TGTGCCAGCAGGTTCGGTGGCACAGATACGCAGTATTTT | CASRFGGTDTQYF
TRBJ1-2 | TRBD1 | TRBV14 | - | TGTGCCAGCAGCTCCCAGGGGGCAGGTGGCTACACCTTC | CASSSQGAGGYTF
TRBJ2-3 | TRBD1 | TRBV10-3 | - | TGTGCCATCAGAGCGGGACAGGGTGGGGCGGATACGCAGTATTTT | CAIRAGQGGADTQYF
TRBJ2-1 | - | TRBV19 | few | TGTGCCAGTAGAACGAACAGGGCTGGAGGCAATGAGCAGTTCTTC | CASRTNRAGGNEQFF
TRBJ2-5 | TRBD1 | TRBV29-1 | - | TGCAGCGTTGGGACAGGGCGAGAGACCCAGTACTTC | CSVGTGRETQYF
TRBJ1-2 | TRBD1 | TRBV7-2 | - | TGTGCCAGCAGCTCAGACAGGGCCTTTGGCTACACCTTC | CASSSDRAFGYTF
TRBJ1-5 | TRBD1 | TRBV18 | few | TGTGCCAGCTCACTAGGGACAGATTTTAGCAATCAGCCCCAGCATTTT | CASSLGTDFSNQPQHF
TRBJ2-3 | TRBD2 | TRBV5-1 | - | TGCGCCAGCAGCCCAGGGGTAGCGGGGGGCACAGATACGCAGTATTTT | CASSPGVAGGTDTQYF
TRBJ1-4 | - | TRBV19 | few | TGTGCCAGTAGTAGCGGGAGTAATGAAAAACTGTTTTTT | CASSSGSNEKLFF
TRBJ2-7 | TRBD1 | TRBV10-3 | few | TGTGCCATCAGTGAGTTATACGGGACAGGGGAGCAGTACTTC | CAISELYGTGEQYF
TRBJ2-1 | - | TRBV11-2 | - | TGTGCCAGCAGCATCGGGGGGCGACCCAATGAGCAGTTCTTC | CASSIGGRPNEQFF
TRBJ2-3 | - | TRBV11-2 | - | TGTGCCAGCAGCTTAGTTGGCGGAGAAAGAGATACGCAGTATTTT | CASSLVGGERDTQYF
TRBJ2-7 | TRBD2 | TRBV5-1 | - | TGCGCCAGCAGCTTGGGTTCTAGCGGGGTCGAGGACGAGCAGTACTTC | CASSLGSSGVEDEQYF
TRBJ1-1 | - | TRBV11-2 | - | TGTGCCAGCAGCTTACGACAAGACAACACTGAAGCTTTCTTT | CASSLRQDNTEAFF
TRBJ2-3 | - | TRBV5-1 | - | TGCGCATCGACTTGGGACAATGTTCTTACAGATACGCAGTATTTT | CASTWDNVLTDTQYF
TRBJ1-1 | - | TRBV5-1 | few | TGCGCCAGCAGCTTGGGGGGGGGCACTGAAGCTTTCTTT | CASSLGGGTEAFF
TRBJ1-2 | - | TRBV18 | few | TGTGCCAGCTCTTCCGGGAGCGACTATGGCTACACCTTC | CASSSGSDYGYTF
TRBJ2-2 | - | TRBV18 | - | TGTGCCAGCTCACCCAGGCCCGGGGAGCTGTTTTTT | CASSPRPGELFF
TRBJ2-6 | - | TRBV5-4 | - | TGTGCCAGCAGCAGGGACTTCGGGGCCAACGTCCTGACTTTC | CASSRDFGANVLTF
TRBJ1-1 | TRBD1 | TRBV5-1 | - | TGCGCCAGCAGCTTGGAATCAGGGGGCGGTAGGACTGAAGCTTTCTTT | CASSLESGGGRTEAFF